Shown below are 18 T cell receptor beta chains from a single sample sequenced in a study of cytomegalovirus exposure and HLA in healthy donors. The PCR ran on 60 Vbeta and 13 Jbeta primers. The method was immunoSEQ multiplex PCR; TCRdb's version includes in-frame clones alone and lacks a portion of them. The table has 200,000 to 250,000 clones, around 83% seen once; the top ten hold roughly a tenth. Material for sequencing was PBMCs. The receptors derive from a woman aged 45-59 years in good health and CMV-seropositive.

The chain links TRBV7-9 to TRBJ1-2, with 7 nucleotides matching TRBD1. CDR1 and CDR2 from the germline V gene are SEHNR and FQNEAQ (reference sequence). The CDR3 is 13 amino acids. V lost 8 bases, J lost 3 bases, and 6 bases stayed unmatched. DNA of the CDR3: TGTGCCAGCGAGGGGGCGTCGGACTATGGCTACACCTTC. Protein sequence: CASEGASDYGYTF.

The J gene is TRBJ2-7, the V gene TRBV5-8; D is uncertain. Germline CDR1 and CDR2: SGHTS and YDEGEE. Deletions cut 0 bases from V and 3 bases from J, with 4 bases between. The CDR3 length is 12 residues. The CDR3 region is CASSLDNYEQYF. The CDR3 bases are TGTGCCAGCAGCTTGGACAACTACGAGCAGTACTTC.

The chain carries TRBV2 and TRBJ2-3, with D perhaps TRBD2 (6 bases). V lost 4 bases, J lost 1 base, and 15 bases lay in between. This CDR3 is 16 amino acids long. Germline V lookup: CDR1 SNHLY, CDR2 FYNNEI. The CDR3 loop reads CASSGGRRGGTDTQYF. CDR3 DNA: TGTGCCAGCAGTGGGGGAAGGAGGGGAGGCACAGATACGCAGTATTTT.

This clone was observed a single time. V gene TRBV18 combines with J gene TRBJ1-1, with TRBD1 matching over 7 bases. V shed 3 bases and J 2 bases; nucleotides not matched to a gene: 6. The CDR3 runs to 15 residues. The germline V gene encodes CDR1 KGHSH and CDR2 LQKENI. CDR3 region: CASSPGTVTNTEAFF. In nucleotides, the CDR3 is TGTGCCAGCTCACCCGGGACAGTGACCAACACTGAAGCTTTCTTT.

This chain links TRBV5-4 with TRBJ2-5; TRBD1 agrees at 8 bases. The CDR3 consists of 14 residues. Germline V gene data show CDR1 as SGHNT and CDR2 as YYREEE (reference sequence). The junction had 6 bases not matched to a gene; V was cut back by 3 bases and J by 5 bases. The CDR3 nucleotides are TGTGCCAGCAGCTCCCAGGGGGCGATGGAGACCCAGTACTTC. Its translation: CASSSQGAMETQYF.

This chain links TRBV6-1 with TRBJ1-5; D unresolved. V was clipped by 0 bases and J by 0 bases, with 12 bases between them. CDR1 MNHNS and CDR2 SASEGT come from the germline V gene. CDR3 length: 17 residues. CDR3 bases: TGTGCCAGCAGTGAAGCGTTGACAACACTTAGCAATCAGCCCCAGCATTTT. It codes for CASSEALTTLSNQPQHF.

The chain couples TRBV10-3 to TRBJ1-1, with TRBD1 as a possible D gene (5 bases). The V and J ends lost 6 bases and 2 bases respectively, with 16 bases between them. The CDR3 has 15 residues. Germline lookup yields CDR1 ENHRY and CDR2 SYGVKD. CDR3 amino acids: CAIRYETGVNTEAFF. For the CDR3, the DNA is TGTGCCATCAGGTACGAAACAGGCGTCAACACTGAAGCTTTCTTT.

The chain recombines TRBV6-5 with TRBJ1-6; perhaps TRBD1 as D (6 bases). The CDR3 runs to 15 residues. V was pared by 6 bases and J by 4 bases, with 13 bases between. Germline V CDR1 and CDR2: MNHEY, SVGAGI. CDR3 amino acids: CASSPRGAYNSPLHF. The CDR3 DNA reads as TGTGCCAGCAGCCCTCGGGGGGCTTATAATTCACCCCTCCACTTT.

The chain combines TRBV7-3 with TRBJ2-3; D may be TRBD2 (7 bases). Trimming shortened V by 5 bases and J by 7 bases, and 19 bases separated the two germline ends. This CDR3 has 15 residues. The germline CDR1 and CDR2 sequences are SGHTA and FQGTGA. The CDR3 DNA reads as TGTGCCAGCAGCCCAGGGAGGGGGTCCTGGTATACGCAGTATTTT. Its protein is CASSPGRGSWYTQYF.

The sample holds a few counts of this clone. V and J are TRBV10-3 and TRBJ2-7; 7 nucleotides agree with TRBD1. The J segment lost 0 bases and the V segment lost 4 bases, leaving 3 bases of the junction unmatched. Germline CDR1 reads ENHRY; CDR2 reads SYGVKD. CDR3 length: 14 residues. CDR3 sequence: CAISAGTDSYEQYF. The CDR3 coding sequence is TGTGCCATCAGTGCCGGGACAGACTCCTACGAGCAGTACTTC.

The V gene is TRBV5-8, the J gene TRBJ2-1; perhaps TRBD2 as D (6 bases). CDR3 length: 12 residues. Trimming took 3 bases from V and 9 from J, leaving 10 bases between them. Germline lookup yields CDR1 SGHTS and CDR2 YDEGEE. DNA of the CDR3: TGTGCCAGCAGCTATCGGGGGATTGAGCAGTTCTTC. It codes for CASSYRGIEQFF.

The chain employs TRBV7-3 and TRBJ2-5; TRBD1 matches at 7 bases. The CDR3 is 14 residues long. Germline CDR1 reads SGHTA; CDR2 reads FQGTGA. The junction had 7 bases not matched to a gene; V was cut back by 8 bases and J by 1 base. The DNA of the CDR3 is TGTGCCAGCTCGGGTGGGACAGCCCAAGAGACCCAGTACTTC. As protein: CASSGGTAQETQYF.

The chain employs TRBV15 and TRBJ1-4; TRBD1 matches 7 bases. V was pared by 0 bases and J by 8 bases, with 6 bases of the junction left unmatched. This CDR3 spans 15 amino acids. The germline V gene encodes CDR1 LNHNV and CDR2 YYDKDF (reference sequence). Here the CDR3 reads CATSRDVAGGEKLFF. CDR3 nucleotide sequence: TGTGCCACCAGCAGAGATGTGGCAGGGGGGGAAAAACTGTTTTTT.

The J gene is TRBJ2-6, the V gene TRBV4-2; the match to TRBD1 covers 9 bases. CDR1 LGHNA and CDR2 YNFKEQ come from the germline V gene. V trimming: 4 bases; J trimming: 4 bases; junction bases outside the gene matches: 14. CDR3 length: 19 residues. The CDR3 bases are TGTGCCAGCAGCCCAGGGTCCGGACAGGGGTTTGCGGGGGCCAACGTCCTGACTTTC. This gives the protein CASSPGSGQGFAGANVLTF.

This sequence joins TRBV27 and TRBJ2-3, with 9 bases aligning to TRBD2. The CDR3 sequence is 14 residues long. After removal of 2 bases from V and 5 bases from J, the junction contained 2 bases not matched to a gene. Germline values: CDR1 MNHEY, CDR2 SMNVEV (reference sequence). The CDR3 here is CASSLAGGGDTQYF. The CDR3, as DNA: TGTGCCAGCAGTTTAGCGGGGGGGGGAGATACGCAGTATTTT.

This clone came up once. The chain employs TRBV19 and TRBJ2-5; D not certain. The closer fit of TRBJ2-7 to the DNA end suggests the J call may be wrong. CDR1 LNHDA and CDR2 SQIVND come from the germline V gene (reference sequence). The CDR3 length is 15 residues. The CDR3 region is CASSRVGDGSYEQYF. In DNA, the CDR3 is TGTGCCAGTAGTAGAGTGGGCGACGGATCCTACGAGCAGTACTTC.

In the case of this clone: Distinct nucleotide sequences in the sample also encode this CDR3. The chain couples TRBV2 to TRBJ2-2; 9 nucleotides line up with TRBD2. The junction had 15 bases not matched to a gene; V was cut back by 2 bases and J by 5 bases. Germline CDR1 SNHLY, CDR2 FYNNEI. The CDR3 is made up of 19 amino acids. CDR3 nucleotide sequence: TGTGCCAGCAGTGAACCGAGCGGGGGGACTGTTCGTTGGACCGGGGAGCTGTTTTTT. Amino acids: CASSEPSGGTVRWTGELFF.

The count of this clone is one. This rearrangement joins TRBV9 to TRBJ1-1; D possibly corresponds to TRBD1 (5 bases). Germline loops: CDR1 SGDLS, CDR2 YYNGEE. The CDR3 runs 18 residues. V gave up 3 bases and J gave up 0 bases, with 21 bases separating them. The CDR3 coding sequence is TGTGCCAGCAGCGATAAAACAGGCCCCCAATTTATGAACACTGAAGCTTTCTTT. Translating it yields CASSDKTGPQFMNTEAFF.